This is a list of T cell receptor beta chains from one sample in a study of cytomegalovirus exposure and HLA in healthy donors. Clones were sequenced by immunoSEQ multiplex PCR, and TCRdb holds only the in-frame ones, with some missing. The data hold about 130,000 clones, with more than 75% observed a single time. The sample taken for sequencing was PBMCs. These receptor sequences come from a middle-aged man in good health and CMV-seronegative. Each CDR3 is given with its conserved first and last residue. Each record gives: J gene, V gene, D gene, clone size, CDR3 protein, CDR3 DNA. D genes are given only for firm matches. Only part of the rows carry a size: once, few, many, or a class if the clone is expanded.

TRBJ2-7	TRBV28	NA	NA	CASSLGAGTGREQYF	TGTGCCAGCAGTCTCGGAGCGGGGACAGGTCGCGAGCAGTACTTC
TRBJ1-3	TRBV6-5	NA	NA	CASSYVAGSGNTIYF	TGTGCCAGCAGTTACGTAGCGGGGTCAGGGAACACCATATATTTT
TRBJ1-1	TRBV27	NA	NA	CASSSKTRGTEAFF	TGTGCCAGCAGCAGCAAAACTCGGGGGACTGAAGCTTTCTTT
TRBJ2-2	TRBV7-3	NA	NA	CASSLVGGGELFF	TGTGCCAGCAGCTTAGTAGGGGGCGGGGAGCTGTTTTTT
TRBJ2-3	TRBV27	NA	few	CASSLSQGGSTDTQYF	TGTGCCAGCAGTTTAAGCCAGGGGGGAAGCACAGATACGCAGTATTTT
TRBJ2-3	TRBV5-4	NA	NA	CASSRQGRSPSSTDTQYF	TGTGCCAGCAGCCGCCAGGGGCGGTCCCCCTCTAGCACAGATACGCAGTATTTT
TRBJ2-1	TRBV6-1	NA	NA	CASSGQTASSYNEQFF	TGTGCCAGCAGTGGTCAGACGGCTAGCTCCTACAATGAGCAGTTCTTC
TRBJ1-6	TRBV25-1	TRBD1	once	CASSEFDRGSPLHF	TGTGCCAGCAGTGAATTTGACAGGGGATCACCCCTCCACTTT
TRBJ1-1	TRBV7-9	TRBD1	NA	CASSLGTGFRAFF	TGTGCCAGCAGCTTAGGGACAGGGTTTAGAGCTTTCTTT
TRBJ1-4	TRBV4-3	NA	once	CASSPQQGGNEKLFF	TGCGCCAGCAGCCCGCAACAGGGTGGGAATGAAAAACTGTTTTTT
TRBJ2-1	TRBV6-1	NA	NA	CASSEVRNEQFF	TGTGCCAGCAGTGAAGTCCGCAATGAGCAGTTCTTC
TRBJ1-4	TRBV9	NA	NA	CASSVAGEKLFF	TGTGCCAGCAGCGTAGCGGGGGAAAAACTGTTTTTT
TRBJ1-5	TRBV10-3	NA	NA	CAINAGDYSNQPQHF	TGTGCCATCAACGCGGGGGATTATAGCAATCAGCCCCAGCATTTT
TRBJ2-7	TRBV7-9	NA	once	CASSLTGNEQYF	TGTGCCAGCAGCTTAACAGGGAACGAGCAGTACTTC
TRBJ1-5	TRBV27	TRBD1	NA	CASSLRGQGNQPQHF	TGTGCCAGCAGTTTAAGGGGACAGGGCAATCAGCCCCAGCATTTT
TRBJ1-1	TRBV7-8	NA	NA	CASSPGSRKGSTEAFF	TGTGCCAGCAGTCCAGGTAGCCGGAAAGGGAGTACTGAAGCTTTCTTT
TRBJ2-2	TRBV4-1	NA	once	CASSPVSGELFF	TGCGCCAGCTCCCCTGTATCCGGGGAGCTGTTTTTT
TRBJ1-2	TRBV6-5	NA	NA	CASSYSPGRGGGYTF	TGTGCCAGCAGTTACTCCCCGGGCCGGGGTGGTGGCTACACCTTC
TRBJ2-2	TRBV7-2	NA	NA	CASSLNPVGATGELFF	TGTGCCAGCAGCTTAAACCCCGTCGGAGCCACCGGGGAGCTGTTTTTT
TRBJ1-2	TRBV7-9	NA	NA	CSSSLTDHGYTF	TGTTCCAGCAGCTTGACAGATCATGGCTACACCTTC
TRBJ2-2	TRBV29-1	TRBD1	NA	CSGGQGDTGELFF	TGCAGCGGGGGACAGGGGGACACCGGGGAGCTGTTTTTT
TRBJ2-3	TRBV28	TRBD2	NA	CASQTSGATDTQYF	TGTGCCAGCCAGACTAGCGGGGCTACAGATACGCAGTATTTT
TRBJ1-5	TRBV30	NA	NA	CAWSHRDNQPQHF	TGTGCCTGGAGTCACAGGGACAATCAGCCCCAGCATTTT
TRBJ1-1	TRBV4-1	NA	NA	CASSQTTVRPEAFF	TGCGCCAGCAGCCAAACCACAGTAAGGCCTGAAGCTTTCTTT
TRBJ2-4	TRBV2	TRBD1	NA	CASSGTGGSFAKNIQYF	TGTGCCAGCAGTGGGACAGGGGGCTCGTTTGCCAAAAACATTCAGTACTTC
TRBJ2-7	TRBV5-4	NA	NA	CASSLMAFKGAYEQYF	TGTGCCAGCAGCTTAATGGCCTTCAAAGGGGCCTACGAGCAGTACTTC
TRBJ1-3	TRBV5-6	NA	few	CASSLYGAFSGNTIYF	TGTGCCAGCAGCTTGTACGGAGCTTTCTCTGGAAACACCATATATTTT
TRBJ2-2	TRBV5-6	NA	few	CASSSRRTKWTHGELFF	TGTGCCAGCAGCTCCCGCCGCACTAAGTGGACACACGGGGAGCTGTTTTTT
TRBJ2-2	TRBV7-2	TRBD2	NA	CASSPQRGVGELFF	TGTGCCAGCAGCCCTCAGCGGGGAGTCGGGGAGCTGTTTTTT
TRBJ1-5	TRBV6-5	NA	NA	CASSPYSNQPQHF	TGTGCCAGCAGTCCTTATAGCAATCAGCCCCAGCATTTT
TRBJ2-1	TRBV6-5	NA	NA	CASSTPRRGFDEQFF	TGTGCCAGCAGTACTCCCCGTCGGGGGTTTGATGAGCAGTTCTTC